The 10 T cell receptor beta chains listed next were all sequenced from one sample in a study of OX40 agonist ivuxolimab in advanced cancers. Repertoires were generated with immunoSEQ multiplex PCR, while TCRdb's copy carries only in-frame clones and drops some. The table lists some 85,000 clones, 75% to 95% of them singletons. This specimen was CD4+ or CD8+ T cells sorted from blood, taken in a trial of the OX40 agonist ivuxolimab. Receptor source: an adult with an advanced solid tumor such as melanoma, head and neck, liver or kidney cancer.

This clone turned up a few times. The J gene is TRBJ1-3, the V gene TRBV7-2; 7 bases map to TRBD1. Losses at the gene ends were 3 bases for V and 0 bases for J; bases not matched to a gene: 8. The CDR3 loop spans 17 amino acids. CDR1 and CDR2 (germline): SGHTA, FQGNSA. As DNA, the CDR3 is TGTGCCAGCAGCTTGTCTTTTGGGACAGTCTCTGGAAACACCATATATTTT. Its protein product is CASSLSFGTVSGNTIYF.

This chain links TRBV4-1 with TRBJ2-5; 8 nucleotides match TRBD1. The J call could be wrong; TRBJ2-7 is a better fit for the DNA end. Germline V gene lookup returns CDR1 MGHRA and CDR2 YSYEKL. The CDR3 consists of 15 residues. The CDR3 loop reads CASSQQDRAVYEQYF. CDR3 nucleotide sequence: TGCGCCAGCAGCCAACAGGACAGGGCCGTATACGAGCAGTACTTC.

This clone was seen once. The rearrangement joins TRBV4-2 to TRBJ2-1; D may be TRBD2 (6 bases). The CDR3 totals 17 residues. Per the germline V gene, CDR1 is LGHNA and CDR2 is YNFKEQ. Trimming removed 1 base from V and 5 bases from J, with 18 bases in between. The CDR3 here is CASSQVGLDSGHNEQFF. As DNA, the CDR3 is TGTGCCAGCAGCCAAGTAGGGCTGGATAGCGGTCACAATGAGCAGTTCTTC.

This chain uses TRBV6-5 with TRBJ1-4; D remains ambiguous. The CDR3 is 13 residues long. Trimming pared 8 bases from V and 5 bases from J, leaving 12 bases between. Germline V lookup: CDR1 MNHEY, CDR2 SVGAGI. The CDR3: CASRPPGNEKLFF. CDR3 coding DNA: TGTGCCAGCCGACCTCCGGGAAATGAAAAACTGTTTTTT.

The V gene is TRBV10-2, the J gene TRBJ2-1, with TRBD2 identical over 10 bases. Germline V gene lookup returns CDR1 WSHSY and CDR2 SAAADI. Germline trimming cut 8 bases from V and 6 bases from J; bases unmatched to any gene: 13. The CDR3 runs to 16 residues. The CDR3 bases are TGCGCCAGCCGCTCATTAGCGGGAGGACTCCTCAATGAGCAGTTCTTC. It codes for CASRSLAGGLLNEQFF.

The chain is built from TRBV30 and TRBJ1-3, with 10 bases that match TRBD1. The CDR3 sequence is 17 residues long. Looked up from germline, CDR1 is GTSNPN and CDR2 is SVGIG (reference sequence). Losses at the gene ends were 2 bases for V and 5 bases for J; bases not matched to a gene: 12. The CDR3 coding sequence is TGTGCCTGGAGTCATTTTCCGGGACAGGGGTCCCGAAACACCATATATTTT. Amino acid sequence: CAWSHFPGQGSRNTIYF.

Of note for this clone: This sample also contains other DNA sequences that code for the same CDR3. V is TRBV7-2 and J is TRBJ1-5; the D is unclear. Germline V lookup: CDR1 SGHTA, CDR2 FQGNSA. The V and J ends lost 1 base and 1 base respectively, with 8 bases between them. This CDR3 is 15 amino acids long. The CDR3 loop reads CASSLVYGSNQPQHF. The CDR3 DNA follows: TGTGCCAGCAGCTTAGTTTATGGAAGCAATCAGCCCCAGCATTTT.

Written as DNA, the CDR3 is TGTGCCAGCAGTAGGGACATCGGCTCTGGAAACACCATATATTTT. It encodes CASSRDIGSGNTIYF. The chain uses TRBV2 and TRBJ1-3; D might be TRBD1 (6 bases). Germline lookup yields CDR1 SNHLY and CDR2 FYNNEI. The CDR3 loop spans 15 amino acids. V was shortened by 5 bases and J by 0 bases, with 11 bases between the two germline ends.

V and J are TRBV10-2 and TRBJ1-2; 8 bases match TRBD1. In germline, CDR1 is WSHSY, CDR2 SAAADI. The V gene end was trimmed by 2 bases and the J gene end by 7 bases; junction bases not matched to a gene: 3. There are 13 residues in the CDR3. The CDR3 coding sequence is TGCGCCAGCAGTGAGCAGGGGGCGGGTGGCTACACCTTC. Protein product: CASSEQGAGGYTF.

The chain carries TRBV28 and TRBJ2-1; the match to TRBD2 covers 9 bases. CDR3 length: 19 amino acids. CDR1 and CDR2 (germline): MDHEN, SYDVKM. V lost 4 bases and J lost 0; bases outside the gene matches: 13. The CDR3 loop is CASSYPAWREGRSYNEQFF. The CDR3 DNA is TGTGCCAGCAGTTACCCCGCTTGGCGGGAGGGCCGCTCCTACAATGAGCAGTTCTTC.